This T cell receptor beta chain was recovered during a study of graft-versus-host responses after intestinal transplantation. For the study at large: Anti-thymocyte globulin induction preceded 2 to 4 years of tacrolimus and steroid maintenance in all recipients.

TCRdb's table, derived via immunoSEQ multiplex PCR, lists solely in-frame clones and lacks some. Counted here are 20,000 to 25,000 clones, approximately 92% occurring once; the ten biggest clones make up approximately 4.9%. Germline V gene sequence: CDR1 MNHNS, CDR2 SASEGT. Between the trimmed V and J ends, which lost 4 bases and 7 bases, there was a span of 17 bases. The CDR3 is made up of 16 amino acids. The chain links TRBV6-1 to TRBJ1-6, with D maybe TRBD1 (5 bases). The origin of this receptor is a human patient who received an intestinal transplant, so some T cells may come from the graft donor. The sample here was PBMCs, taken roughly 65 days after intestinal transplantation. The CDR3: CASSALLQGKNSPLHF. CDR3 coding DNA: TGTGCCAGCAGTGCCCTCCTGCAGGGTAAAAATTCACCCCTCCACTTT.